The 2 T cell receptor beta chains in this list originate from one sample, sequenced in a study of OX40 agonist ivuxolimab in advanced cancers. The repertoire was sequenced with immunoSEQ multiplex PCR; TCRdb's copy has only in-frame clones and lacks some. The sample has tens of thousands of clones; roughly 86% are singletons. Sample: CD4+ or CD8+ T cells sorted from blood, taken in a trial of the OX40 agonist ivuxolimab. These receptors originate from an adult with an advanced solid tumor such as melanoma, head and neck, liver or kidney cancer.

The chain carries TRBV6-5 and TRBJ1-5, with TRBD1 matching 8 bases. The CDR3 length is 14 residues. V was pared by 6 bases and J by 5 bases, with 6 bases of the junction left unmatched. Germline V gene data show CDR1 as MNHEY and CDR2 as SVGAGI. Here the CDR3 DNA reads TGTGCCAGCAGCCCAGGGGGCGCGGATCAGCCCCAGCATTTT. Amino acid sequence: CASSPGGADQPQHF.

The V gene is TRBV7-3, the J gene TRBJ2-1; TRBD2 aligns across 7 bases. The CDR3 has 17 amino acids. Germline values: CDR1 SGHTA, CDR2 FQGTGA. V shed 1 base and J 4 bases; nucleotides not matched to a gene: 10. CDR3 sequence reads: CASSLSSGASGYNEQFF. DNA of the CDR3: TGTGCCAGCAGCTTAAGTTCCGGGGCTAGCGGATACAATGAGCAGTTCTTC. The full variable domain, with the rest looked up from reference TRBV7-3 and TRBJ2-1, is GAGVSQTPSNKVTEKGKYVELRCDPISGHTALYWYRQSLGQGPEFLIYFQGTGAADDSGLPNDRFFAVRPEGSVSTLKIQRTERGDSAVYLCASSLSSGASGYNEQFFGPGTRLTVL.